This record concerns one TCR beta chain sequence. These data are taken from a study of T cells after somatic rescue of genetic block. The CDR3 is 12 amino acids. The germline gives CDR1 SEHNR, CDR2 FQNEAQ (reference sequence). Trimming took off 5 bases at V and 4 bases at J, with 9 bases between the two ends. The table came from immunoSEQ multiplex PCR; TCRdb's copy has only in-frame clones and leaves some out. The sample has some 70,000 clones, roughly 93% seen once. This receptor was identified in a man in his thirties or forties. The sample taken for sequencing was peripheral blood mononuclear cells (PBMCs). The chain employs TRBV7-9 and TRBJ2-7; TRBD2 might be the D (5 bases). This CDR3 reads CASSPPGYEQYF. CDR3 sequence (DNA): TGTGCCAGCAGCCCACCGGGGTACGAGCAGTACTTC.